The present T cell receptor (beta chain) was sequenced within a study of graft-versus-host responses after intestinal transplantation. At the level of the study: Transplantation in recipients was multivisceral, liver-intestinal, or isolated intestinal. Anti-thymocyte globulin induction preceded about 3 years of tacrolimus and steroid maintenance in all recipients.

Sequenced by immunoSEQ multiplex PCR; TCRdb stores in-frame clones only, minus some. This table has around 100,000 clones, roughly 87% appearing once. Regarding this clone: The antigen remains unidentified.

Study conclusions and caveats: Marrow from the recipient contained GvH clones, some of which had appeared first in ileum or blood. Patients with graft-donor T cell macrochimerism had high graft-versus-host to host-versus-graft clonal ratios in allografts.

Trimming shortened V by 5 bases and J by 2 bases, and 10 bases separated the two germline ends. This CDR3 comprises 13 residues. Germline CDR1 and CDR2: MDHEN and SYDVKM. The receptor was derived from a human donor who was the organ donor for an intestinal transplant. This chain uses TRBV28 with TRBJ2-7; D perhaps matches TRBD1 (5 bases). The specimen comprised unstimulated CD4+ T cells sorted from spleen or lymph node cells, sampled before transplant. The DNA of the CDR3 is TGTGCCAGCAGTGCCGACAGCCCCTACGAGCAGTACTTC. Its translation: CASSADSPYEQYF.